The 16 T cell receptor beta chains presented below share a single source sample, sequenced in a study of post-analysis software for immune sequencing data. The study's findings and limits: Patients used several TRBV segments, including TRBV5-6, TRBV5-1 and TRBV20-1, more often than controls.

Their antigens remain unidentified. Unique molecular identifiers were built into the TCR beta cDNA libraries. TCRdb ran MiXCR on the PCR reads and lists one entry per CDR3 protein. The sample comprises a few hundred thousand distinct CDR3 sequences, around a third of which are singletons, and roughly 12% rests with the top ten. What was sequenced was blood. All receptors derive from a girl aged 5 to 17 with multiple sclerosis.

The CDR3 region has the DNA TGTGCCAGCAGCGCCCGACAGGGGGGAGCCGGGGAGCTGTTTTTT. Protein: CASSARQGGAGELFF. The chain has TRBV7-9 and TRBJ2-2; the match to TRBD1 covers 9 bases. The CDR3 covers 15 residues. V was pared by 5 bases and J by 6 bases, with 7 bases of the junction left unmatched. Germline V gene data show CDR1 as SEHNR and CDR2 as FQNEAQ (reference sequence).

V gene TRBV5-6 combines with J gene TRBJ2-7, with 9 bases aligning to TRBD1. The CDR3 sequence is 17 residues long. The J segment lost 3 bases and the V segment lost 4 bases, leaving 14 bases of the junction unmatched. Germline V gene data show CDR1 as SGHDT and CDR2 as YYEEEE. The CDR3 region is CASSTLTGGPGLYEQYF. DNA of the CDR3: TGTGCCAGCAGCACTCTCACAGGGGGCCCCGGGCTCTACGAGCAGTACTTC.

This clonotype was detected a few times. The chain uses TRBV20-1 and TRBJ2-1; 11 nucleotides match TRBD2. Germline V gives CDR1 DFQATT, CDR2 SNEGSKA (reference sequence). V shed 5 bases, J shed 6 bases, and the junction held 9 bases outside the gene matches. The CDR3 has 15 amino acids. CDR3 sequence reads: CSAESGTSGSNEQFF. The CDR3 region has the DNA TGCAGTGCTGAGTCCGGGACTAGCGGCTCCAATGAGCAGTTCTTC.

This clonotype was observed a handful of times. The chain employs TRBV28 and TRBJ1-2; D gene uncertain. The germline CDR1 and CDR2 sequences are MDHEN and SYDVKM. The CDR3 has 13 residues. Trimming removed 2 bases at V and 7 bases at J, with 11 bases between. DNA for the CDR3: TGTGCCAGCAGTTTAGCAGGCAAGCCTGGCTACACCTTC. It is translated as CASSLAGKPGYTF.

This clonotype was seen more than once but under ten times. The chain recombines TRBV4-1 with TRBJ1-2, with no clear D. The V end lost 0 bases, the J end lost 0 bases, and 5 bases lay between the germline ends. The CDR3 has 14 amino acids. The germline V gene has CDR1 MGHRA and CDR2 YSYEKL. CDR3 region: CASSQDTANYGYTF. The CDR3 DNA is TGCGCCAGCAGCCAAGATACGGCTAACTATGGCTACACCTTC.

This clonotype appeared many times. The chain carries TRBV4-1 and TRBJ2-4; 8 nucleotides match TRBD1. This CDR3 spans 14 amino acids. In germline, CDR1 is MGHRA, CDR2 YSYEKL. Trimming removed 4 bases from V and 4 bases from J; junction bases left unmatched: 3. The CDR3 is CASSRGQEKNIQYF. DNA of the CDR3: TGCGCCAGCAGCCGGGGACAGGAGAAAAACATTCAGTACTTC.

This clonotype was seen more than once but under ten times. The chain combines TRBV15 with TRBJ1-1, with unresolved D. CDR3 length: 15 amino acids. Trimming cost V 5 bases and J 3 bases, with 16 bases left between them. Germline CDR1 LNHNV, CDR2 YYDKDF (reference sequence). In DNA form, the CDR3 reads TGTGCCACCAGCCTCAACGTGGGTTCTGACACTGAAGCTTTCTTT. Amino acid sequence: CATSLNVGSDTEAFF.

This clonotype was found a few times. The chain couples TRBV12-3 or TRBV12-4 to TRBJ1-2; no clear D. V lost 1 base and J 4 bases, leaving 10 bases between the germline ends. This CDR3 has 14 residues. The CDR3 DNA is TGTGCCAGCAGTTTAGGGCAGGCCACCTATGGCTACACCTTC. As protein: CASSLGQATYGYTF.

CDR3 sequence reads: CASSCWATRPELTEAFF. CDR3 nucleotide sequence: TGTGCCAGCAGTTGCTGGGCTACACGGCCGGAGCTCACTGAAGCTTTCTTT. The rearrangement uses TRBV6-2 or TRBV6-3 and TRBJ1-1; no reliable D call. Germline V CDR1 and CDR2: MNHEY, SVGEGT. There are 17 residues in the CDR3. V was cut by 4 bases and J by 4 bases, with 22 bases left in between.

CDR3 loop: CASSTPDRGTEAFF. DNA of the CDR3: TGCGCCAGCAGCACCCCGGACAGGGGCACTGAAGCTTTCTTT. The chain uses TRBV5-1 and TRBJ1-1; 9 positions match TRBD1. V was clipped by 4 bases and J by 4 bases; unmatched bases: 5. CDR3 length: 14 amino acids. Germline V gene sequence: CDR1 SGHRS, CDR2 YFSETQ. The whole variable domain, remainder taken from reference TRBV5-1 and TRBJ1-1, is KAGVTQTPRYLIKTRGQQVTLSCSPISGHRSVSWYQQTPGQGLQFLFEYFSETQRNKGNFPGRFSGRQFSNSRSEMNVSTLELGDSALYLCASSTPDRGTEAFFGQGTRLTVV.

Only a few counts were recorded for this clonotype. The chain combines TRBV7-9 with TRBJ2-3; D is possibly TRBD2 (6 bases). Germline CDR1 SEHNR, CDR2 FQNEAQ (reference sequence). V shed 4 bases and J shed 5 bases, with 10 bases lying between them. This CDR3 spans 13 amino acids. CDR3: CASSSRTKDTQYF. The CDR3, as DNA: TGTGCCAGCAGCTCCCGGACTAAAGATACGCAGTATTTT.

The gene calls are TRBV20-1 and TRBJ2-3; D remains ambiguous. Germline CDR1 DFQATT, CDR2 SNEGSKA (reference sequence). The CDR3 contains 14 residues. V lost 3 bases and J 0 bases, leaving 10 bases between the germline ends. In DNA form, the CDR3 reads TGCAGTGCTAGGGTGGACCCTAGCACAGATACGCAGTATTTT. Protein product: CSARVDPSTDTQYF.

This clonotype came up a few times. The chain combines TRBV10-2 with TRBJ2-5; D remains unclear. This CDR3 region has 13 residues. CDR1 WSHSY and CDR2 SAAADI come from the germline V gene. The V gene lost 4 bases and the J gene lost 5 bases, with 11 bases spanning the gap. This chain's CDR3 is CASSGVKQETQYF. Here the CDR3 DNA reads TGCGCCAGCAGTGGGGTAAAGCAGGAGACCCAGTACTTC.

The sample holds a few counts of this clonotype. The rearrangement uses TRBV11-3 and TRBJ2-5; D perhaps matches TRBD2 (5 bases). In germline, CDR1 is SGHNT, CDR2 YENEEA. Trimming took off 1 base at V and 4 bases at J, with 16 bases between the two ends. The CDR3 is 16 amino acids. The CDR3 is CASSLATTGVAETQYF. For the CDR3, the DNA is TGTGCCAGCAGCTTAGCTACTACCGGGGTAGCAGAGACCCAGTACTTC.

This clonotype was seen only a few times. This chain uses TRBV14 with TRBJ2-5; TRBD1 matches 10 bases. The assigned J gene may be wrong: the sequence end matches TRBJ2-7 better. CDR1 is SGHDN, CDR2 FVKESK, per germline. The CDR3 loop spans 15 amino acids. The DNA of the CDR3 is TGTGCCAGCAGCACCGGACAGGGGGTGTTCAGCGAGCAGTACTTC. Amino acid sequence: CASSTGQGVFSEQYF.

The chain carries TRBV5-1 and TRBJ1-6; D is undetermined. CDR3 length equals 13 residues. CDR1 SGHRS and CDR2 YFSETQ come from the germline V gene. The V gene lost 4 bases and the J gene lost 7 bases, with 9 bases spanning the gap. The CDR3 nucleotides read TGCGCCAGCAGCCTCAGCCCCAATTCACCCCTCCACTTT. It is translated as CASSLSPNSPLHF.